This TCR beta chain derives from a study of T cell repertoires in cytomegalovirus infection. TCRdb used MiXCR to reprocess the reads, holding one entry per CDR3 protein. The data hold approximately 240,000 distinct CDR3 sequences, with roughly 12% observed a single time. This clonotype was found many times. Germline lookup yields CDR1 MDHEN and CDR2 SYDVKM. The CDR3 spans 11 residues. Trimming stripped 5 bases from V and 4 bases from J, with 3 bases between. The rearrangement uses TRBV28 and TRBJ1-5; D gene unclear. The specimen was PBMCs. This TCR was sampled from a human donor in good health (CMV status not recorded). Some clones in this sample may be carry-over from other donors' samples. CDR3 sequence: CASSPNQPQHF. CDR3 nucleotide sequence: TGTGCCAGCAGTCCAAATCAGCCCCAGCATTTT. The complete variable domain, with remaining parts taken from reference TRBV28 and TRBJ1-5, reads DVKVTQSSRYLVKRTGEKVFLECVQDMDHENMFWYRQDPGLGLRLIYFSYDVKMKEKGDIPEGYSVSREKKERFSLILESASTNQTSMYLCASSPNQPQHFGDGTRLSIL.